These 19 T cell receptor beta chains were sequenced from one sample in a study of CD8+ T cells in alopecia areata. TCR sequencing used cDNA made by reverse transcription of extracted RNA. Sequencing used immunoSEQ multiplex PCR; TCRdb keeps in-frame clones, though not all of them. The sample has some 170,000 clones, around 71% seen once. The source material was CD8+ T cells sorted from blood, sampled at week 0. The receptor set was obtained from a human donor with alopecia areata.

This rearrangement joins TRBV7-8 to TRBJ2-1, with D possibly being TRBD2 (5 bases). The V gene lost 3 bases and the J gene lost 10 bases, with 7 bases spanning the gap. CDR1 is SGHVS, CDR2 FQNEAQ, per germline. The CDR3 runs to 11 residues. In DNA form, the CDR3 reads TGTGCCAGCAGCTTCGGGAACGAGCAGTTCTTC. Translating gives CASSFGNEQFF.

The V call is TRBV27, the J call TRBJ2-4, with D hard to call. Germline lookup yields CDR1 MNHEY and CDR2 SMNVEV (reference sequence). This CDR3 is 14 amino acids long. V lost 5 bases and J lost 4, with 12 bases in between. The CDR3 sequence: CASSDSDGKNIQYF. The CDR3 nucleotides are TGTGCCAGCAGTGACTCAGATGGGAAAAACATTCAGTACTTC.

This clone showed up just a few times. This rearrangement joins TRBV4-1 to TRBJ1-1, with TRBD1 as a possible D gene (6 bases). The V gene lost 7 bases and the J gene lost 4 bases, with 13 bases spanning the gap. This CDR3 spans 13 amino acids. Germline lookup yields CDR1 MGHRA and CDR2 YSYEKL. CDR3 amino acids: CASTTGGPTEAFF. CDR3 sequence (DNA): TGCGCCAGCACCACGGGGGGGCCCACTGAAGCTTTCTTT.

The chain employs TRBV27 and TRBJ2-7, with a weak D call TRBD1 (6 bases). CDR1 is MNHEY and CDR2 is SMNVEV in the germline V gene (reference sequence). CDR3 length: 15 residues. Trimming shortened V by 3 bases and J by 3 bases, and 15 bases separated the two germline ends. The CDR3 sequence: CASSFSPGQHYEQYF. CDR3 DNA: TGTGCCAGCAGTTTTTCCCCTGGACAGCACTACGAGCAGTACTTC.

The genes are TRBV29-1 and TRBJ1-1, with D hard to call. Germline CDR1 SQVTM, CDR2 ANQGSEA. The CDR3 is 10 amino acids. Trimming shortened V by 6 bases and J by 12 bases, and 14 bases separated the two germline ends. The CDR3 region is CSVGSGLPFF. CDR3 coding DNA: TGCAGCGTCGGCAGCGGGTTGCCTTTCTTT.

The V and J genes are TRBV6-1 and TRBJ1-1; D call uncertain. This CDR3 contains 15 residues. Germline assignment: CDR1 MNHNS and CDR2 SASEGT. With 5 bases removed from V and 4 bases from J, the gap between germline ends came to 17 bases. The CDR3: CASSPQILGSTEAFF. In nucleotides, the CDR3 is TGTGCCAGCAGTCCACAGATTCTGGGGAGCACTGAAGCTTTCTTT.

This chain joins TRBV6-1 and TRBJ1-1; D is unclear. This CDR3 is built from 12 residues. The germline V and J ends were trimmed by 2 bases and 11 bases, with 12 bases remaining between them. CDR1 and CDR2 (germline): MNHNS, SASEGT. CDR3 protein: CASSEKGRKAFF. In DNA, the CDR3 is TGTGCCAGCAGTGAAAAAGGGAGAAAGGCTTTCTTT.

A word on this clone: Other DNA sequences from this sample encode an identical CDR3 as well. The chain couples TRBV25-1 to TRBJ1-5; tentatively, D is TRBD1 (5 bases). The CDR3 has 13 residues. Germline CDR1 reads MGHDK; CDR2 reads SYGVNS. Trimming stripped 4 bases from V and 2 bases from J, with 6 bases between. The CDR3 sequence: CASSVGGNQPQHF. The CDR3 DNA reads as TGTGCCAGCAGTGTGGGGGGCAATCAGCCCCAGCATTTT. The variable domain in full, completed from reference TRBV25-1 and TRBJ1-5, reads EADIYQTPRYLVIGTGKKITLECSQTMGHDKMYWYQQDPGMELHLIHYSYGVNSTEKGDLSSESTVSRIRTEHFPLTLESARPSHTSQYLCASSVGGNQPQHFGDGTRLSIL.

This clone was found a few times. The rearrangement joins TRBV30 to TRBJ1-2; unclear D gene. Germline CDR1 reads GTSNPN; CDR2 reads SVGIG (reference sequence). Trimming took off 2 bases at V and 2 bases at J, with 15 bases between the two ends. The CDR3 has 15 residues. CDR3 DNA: TGTGCCTGGAGTCCCGCGTGGCAGGCCAACTATGGCTACACCTTC. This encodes CAWSPAWQANYGYTF.

CDR3 amino acids: CASSSGQGGTNSNQPQHF. The CDR3 DNA follows: TGTGCCAGCAGCTCTGGACAGGGGGGAACAAATAGCAATCAGCCCCAGCATTTT. The J gene is TRBJ1-5, the V gene TRBV9; TRBD1 agrees at 10 bases. Germline CDR1 reads SGDLS; CDR2 reads YYNGEE. This CDR3 has 18 residues. With V trimmed by 4 bases and J by 0 bases, 10 bases remained unmatched.

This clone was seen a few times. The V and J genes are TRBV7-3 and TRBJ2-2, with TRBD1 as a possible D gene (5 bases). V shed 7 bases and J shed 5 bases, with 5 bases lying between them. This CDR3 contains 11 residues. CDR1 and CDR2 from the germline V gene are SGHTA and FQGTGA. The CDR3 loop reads CASKGTGELFF. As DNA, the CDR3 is TGTGCCAGCAAGGGGACCGGGGAGCTGTTTTTT.

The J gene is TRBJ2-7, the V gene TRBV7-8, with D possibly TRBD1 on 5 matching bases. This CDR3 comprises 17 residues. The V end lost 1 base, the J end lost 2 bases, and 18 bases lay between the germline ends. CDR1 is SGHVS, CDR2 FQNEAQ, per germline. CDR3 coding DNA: TGTGCCAGCAGCTTAGGAAGCCCACGGACACCCACCTACGAGCAGTACTTC. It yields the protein CASSLGSPRTPTYEQYF.

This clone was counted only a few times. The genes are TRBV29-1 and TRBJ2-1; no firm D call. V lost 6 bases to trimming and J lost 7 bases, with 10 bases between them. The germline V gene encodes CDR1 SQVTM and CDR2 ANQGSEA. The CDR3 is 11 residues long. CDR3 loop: CSVLPGNEQFF. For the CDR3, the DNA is TGCAGCGTCCTCCCCGGGAATGAGCAGTTCTTC.

The CDR3 DNA reads TGTGCCAGCAGTTACACCCAGGACACCTATGGCTACACCTTC. As protein: CASSYTQDTYGYTF. The chain couples TRBV6-5 to TRBJ1-2, with TRBD1 as a possible D gene (5 bases). This CDR3 contains 14 residues. Germline assignment: CDR1 MNHEY and CDR2 SVGAGI. With 2 bases removed from V and 4 bases from J, the gap between germline ends came to 11 bases.

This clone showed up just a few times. The CDR3 sequence: CSGEEQGSAFF. As DNA, the CDR3 is TGCAGCGGGGAAGAGCAGGGGAGTGCTTTCTTT. This chain links TRBV29-1 with TRBJ1-1, with D tentatively TRBD1 (6 bases). The germline V gene has CDR1 SQVTM and CDR2 ANQGSEA. This CDR3 has 11 residues. Trimming stripped 7 bases from V and 11 bases from J, with 17 bases between.

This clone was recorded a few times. In DNA form, the CDR3 reads TGCGCCAGCAGCTCGACAGGGCTGGGTGGGGACACTGAAGCTTTCTTT. This codes for CASSSTGLGGDTEAFF. The rearrangement uses TRBV5-1 and TRBJ1-1; 7 nucleotides line up with TRBD1. CDR3 size: 16 residues. Germline trimming cut 3 bases from V and 3 bases from J; bases unmatched to any gene: 11. CDR1 is SGHRS and CDR2 is YFSETQ in the germline V gene.

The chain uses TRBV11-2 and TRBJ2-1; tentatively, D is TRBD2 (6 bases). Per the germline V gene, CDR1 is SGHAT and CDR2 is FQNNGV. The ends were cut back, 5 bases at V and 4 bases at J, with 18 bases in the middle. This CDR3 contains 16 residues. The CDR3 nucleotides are TGTGCCAGCAGCCCGAACCGGGACTCCCAATACAATGAGCAGTTCTTC. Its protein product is CASSPNRDSQYNEQFF.

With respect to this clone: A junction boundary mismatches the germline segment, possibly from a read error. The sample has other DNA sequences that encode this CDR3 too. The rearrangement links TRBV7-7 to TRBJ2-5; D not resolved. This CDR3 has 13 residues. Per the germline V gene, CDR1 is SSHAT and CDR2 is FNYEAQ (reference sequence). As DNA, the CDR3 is TGTGCTAGCAGCTTGGTGGGTGAAGAGACCCAGTACTTC. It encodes CASSLVGEETQYF.

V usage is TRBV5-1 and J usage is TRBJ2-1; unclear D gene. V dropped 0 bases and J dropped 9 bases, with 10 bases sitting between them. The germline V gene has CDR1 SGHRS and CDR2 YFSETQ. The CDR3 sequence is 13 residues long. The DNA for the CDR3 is TGCGCCAGCAGCTTGGGCTCCCCTCCTGAGCAGTTCTTC. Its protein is CASSLGSPPEQFF.